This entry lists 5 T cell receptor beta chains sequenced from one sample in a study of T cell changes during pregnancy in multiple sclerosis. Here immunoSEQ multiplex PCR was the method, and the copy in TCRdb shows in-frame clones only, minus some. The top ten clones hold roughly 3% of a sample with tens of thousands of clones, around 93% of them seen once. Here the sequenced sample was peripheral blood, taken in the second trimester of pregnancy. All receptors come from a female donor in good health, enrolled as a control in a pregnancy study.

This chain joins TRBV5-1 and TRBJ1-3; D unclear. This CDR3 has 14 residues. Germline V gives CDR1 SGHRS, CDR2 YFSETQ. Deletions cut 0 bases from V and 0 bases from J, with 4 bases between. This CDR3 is CASSLGVSGNTIYF. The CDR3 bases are TGCGCCAGCAGCTTGGGCGTCTCTGGAAACACCATATATTTT.

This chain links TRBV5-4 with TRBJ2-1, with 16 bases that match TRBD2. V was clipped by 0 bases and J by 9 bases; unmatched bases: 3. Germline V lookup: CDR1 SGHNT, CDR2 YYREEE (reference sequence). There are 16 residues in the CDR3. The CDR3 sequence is CASSLAGTSGRGEQFF. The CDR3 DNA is TGTGCCAGCAGCTTGGCTGGGACTAGCGGGAGGGGTGAGCAGTTCTTC.

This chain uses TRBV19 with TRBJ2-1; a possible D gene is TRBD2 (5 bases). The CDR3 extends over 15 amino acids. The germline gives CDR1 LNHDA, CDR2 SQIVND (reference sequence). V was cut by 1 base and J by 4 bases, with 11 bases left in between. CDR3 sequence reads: CASSIAPGIYNEQFF. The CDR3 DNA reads TGTGCCAGTAGTATAGCACCGGGGATATACAATGAGCAGTTCTTC.

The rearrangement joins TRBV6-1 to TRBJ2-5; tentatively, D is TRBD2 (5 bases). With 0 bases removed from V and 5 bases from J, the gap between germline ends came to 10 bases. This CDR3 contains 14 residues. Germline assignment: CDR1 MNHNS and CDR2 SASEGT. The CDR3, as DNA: TGTGCCAGCAGTGAAGCGAGCCCGGGGGAGACCCAGTACTTC. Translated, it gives CASSEASPGETQYF.

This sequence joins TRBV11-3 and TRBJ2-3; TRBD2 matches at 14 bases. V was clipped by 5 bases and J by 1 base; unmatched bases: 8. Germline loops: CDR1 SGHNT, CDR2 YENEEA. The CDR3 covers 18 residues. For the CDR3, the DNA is TGTGCCAGCAGCCAAGGACTAGCGGGAGGACTAGGCACAGATACGCAGTATTTT. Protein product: CASSQGLAGGLGTDTQYF.